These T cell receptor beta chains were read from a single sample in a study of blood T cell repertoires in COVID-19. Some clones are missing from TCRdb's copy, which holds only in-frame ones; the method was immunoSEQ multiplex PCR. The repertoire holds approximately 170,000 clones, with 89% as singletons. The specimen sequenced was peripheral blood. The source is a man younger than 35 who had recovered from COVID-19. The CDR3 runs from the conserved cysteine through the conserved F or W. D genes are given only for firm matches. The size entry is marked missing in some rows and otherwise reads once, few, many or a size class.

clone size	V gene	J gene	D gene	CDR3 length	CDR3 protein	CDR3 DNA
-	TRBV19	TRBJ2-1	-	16	CASSPRWGTNHNEQFF	TGTGCCAGTAGTCCCCGATGGGGGACAAATCACAATGAGCAGTTCTTC
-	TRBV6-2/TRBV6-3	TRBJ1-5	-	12	CASSFGNQPQHF	TGTGCCAGCAGTTTCGGGAATCAGCCCCAGCATTTT
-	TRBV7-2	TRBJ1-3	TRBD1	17	CASSSTGGGSSGNTIYF	TGTGCCAGCAGCTCCACAGGGGGCGGAAGCTCTGGAAACACCATATATTTT
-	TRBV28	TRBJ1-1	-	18	CASSLNLLAAAVNTEAFF	TGTGCCAGCAGTTTAAACTTGCTTGCGGCAGCAGTGAACACTGAAGCTTTCTTT
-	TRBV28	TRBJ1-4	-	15	CASSPGGATNEKLFF	TGTGCCAGCAGCCCCGGGGGGGCAACTAATGAAAAACTGTTTTTT
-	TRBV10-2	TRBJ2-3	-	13	CASSALEADTQYF	TGCGCCAGCAGTGCCCTAGAAGCAGATACGCAGTATTTT
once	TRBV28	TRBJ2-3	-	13	CASSYIVGDTQYF	TGTGCCAGCAGCTATATCGTCGGAGATACGCAGTATTTT
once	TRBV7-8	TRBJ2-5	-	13	CASSLRAEETQYF	TGTGCCAGCAGCCTGAGGGCGGAAGAGACCCAGTACTTC
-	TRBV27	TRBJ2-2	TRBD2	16	CASSFGLAGGTGELFF	TGTGCCAGCAGTTTTGGACTAGCGGGAGGGACCGGGGAGCTGTTTTTT
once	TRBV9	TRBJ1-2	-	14	CASNPVGEAYGYTF	TGTGCCAGCAATCCGGTGGGGGAGGCCTATGGCTACACCTTC
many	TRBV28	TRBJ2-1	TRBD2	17	CASSPTLAGEWSNEQFF	TGTGCCAGCAGTCCGACCTTAGCGGGAGAGTGGAGCAATGAGCAGTTCTTC
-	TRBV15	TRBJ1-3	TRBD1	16	CATTKQGDSSGNTIYF	TGTGCCACCACCAAACAGGGGGATAGCTCTGGAAACACCATATATTTT
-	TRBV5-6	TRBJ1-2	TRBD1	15	CASKSGTGGPYGYTF	TGTGCCAGCAAATCGGGGACAGGGGGCCCCTATGGCTACACCTTC
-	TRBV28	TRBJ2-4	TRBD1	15	CASRSTGGAKNIQYF	TGTGCCAGCAGGTCGACAGGGGGTGCCAAAAACATTCAGTACTTC
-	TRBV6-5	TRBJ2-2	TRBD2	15	CASQQGLAGAGELFF	TGTGCCTCGCAGCAGGGACTAGCGGGAGCCGGGGAGCTGTTTTTT
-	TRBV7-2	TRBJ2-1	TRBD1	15	CASSWRQGERNEQFF	TGTGCCAGCAGCTGGCGACAGGGGGAGAGGAATGAGCAGTTCTTC
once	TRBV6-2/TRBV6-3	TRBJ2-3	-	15	CASRQDLRATDTQYF	TGTGCCAGCCGCCAGGATTTGCGGGCCACAGATACGCAGTATTTT
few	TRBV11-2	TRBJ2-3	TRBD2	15	CASSASGIEGDTQYF	TGTGCCAGCAGCGCCAGCGGGATCGAAGGAGATACGCAGTATTTT
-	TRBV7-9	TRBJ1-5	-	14	CASSPWGRNQPQHF	TGTGCCAGCAGCCCATGGGGGCGCAATCAGCCCCAGCATTTT
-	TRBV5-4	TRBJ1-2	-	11	CASGSDSGYTF	TGTGCCAGCGGAAGCGATTCCGGCTACACCTTC
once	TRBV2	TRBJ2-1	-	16	CASSGFLESSYNEQFF	TGTGCCAGCAGTGGATTCCTAGAGAGCTCCTACAATGAGCAGTTCTTC
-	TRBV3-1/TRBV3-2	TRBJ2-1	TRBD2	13	CASSQLAGVEQFF	TGTGCCAGCAGCCAACTAGCGGGAGTTGAGCAGTTCTTC
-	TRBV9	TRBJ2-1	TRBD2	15	CASSFTSGGYNEQFF	TGTGCCAGCAGCTTTACTAGCGGGGGCTACAATGAGCAGTTCTTC
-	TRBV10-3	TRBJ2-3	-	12	CAISLGTDTQYF	TGTGCCATCAGTCTCGGCACAGATACGCAGTATTTT
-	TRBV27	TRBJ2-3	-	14	CASSLRLVTDTQYF	TGTGCCAGCAGTTTACGACTAGTCACAGATACGCAGTATTTT
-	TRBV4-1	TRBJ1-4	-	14	CASSQGTPNEKLFF	TGCGCCAGCAGCCAAGGGACTCCTAATGAAAAACTGTTTTTT
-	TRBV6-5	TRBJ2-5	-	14	CASSSTELQETQYF	TGTGCCAGCAGTTCGACAGAACTTCAAGAGACCCAGTACTTC
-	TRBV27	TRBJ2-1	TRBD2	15	CASSPWTSGRNEQFF	TGTGCCAGCAGCCCCTGGACTAGCGGAAGGAATGAGCAGTTCTTC
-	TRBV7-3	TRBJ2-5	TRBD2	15	CASSLKGLAGETQYF	TGTGCCAGCAGCTTAAAGGGGCTAGCGGGCGAGACCCAGTACTTC
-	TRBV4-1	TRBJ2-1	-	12	CASSQEAVEQFF	TGCGCCAGCAGCCAAGAGGCGGTTGAGCAGTTCTTC
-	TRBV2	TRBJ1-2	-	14	CASSEAIPGQGYTF	TGTGCCAGCAGTGAAGCCATCCCGGGTCAGGGCTACACCTTC
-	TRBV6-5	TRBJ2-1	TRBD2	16	CASSYTSGRTYNEQFF	TGTGCCAGCAGTTATACTAGCGGGAGAACCTACAATGAGCAGTTCTTC
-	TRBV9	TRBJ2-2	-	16	CASSVEGVLPPGELFF	TGTGCCAGCAGCGTAGAGGGAGTCCTACCCCCGGGGGAGCTGTTTTTT
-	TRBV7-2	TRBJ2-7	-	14	CASSLAGQIYEQYF	TGTGCCAGCAGCTTAGCTGGCCAGATCTACGAGCAGTACTTC
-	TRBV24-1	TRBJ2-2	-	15	CATSDRGRVTGELFF	TGTGCCACCAGTGATAGAGGGCGGGTAACCGGGGAGCTGTTTTTT
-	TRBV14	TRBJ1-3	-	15	CASSQDRSSGNTIYF	TGTGCCAGCAGCCAAGACAGAAGCTCTGGAAACACCATATATTTT
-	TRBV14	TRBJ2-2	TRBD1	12	CASSDRGGELFF	TGTGCCAGCAGTGACAGGGGCGGGGAGCTGTTTTTT